This T cell receptor (beta chain) emerged from a study of blood T cell repertoires in COVID-19. Trimming took 1 base from V and 4 from J, leaving 4 bases between them. There are 12 residues in the CDR3. In germline, CDR1 is LNHDA, CDR2 SQIVND (reference sequence). Source study methods: Amplification from reference gene primers served as the basis for estimated nucleated cell counts. Method: immunoSEQ multiplex PCR; TCRdb's copy keeps in-frame clones and lacks some. That table gives V, J and clone size, and the DNA gave D and trimming. The table has hundreds of thousands of clones, 85% seen once; the top ten hold over 7.5%. Living in about 25 US areas, the participants were between roughly 18 and 90 years of age. Cohort assignment relied on participant-reported clinical history.

The sample comprised PBMCs or T cells enriched from blood (not recorded which). The chain is built from TRBV19 and TRBJ1-1; D is unresolved. The TCR sequence derives from a woman between 50 and 59 years old with acute COVID-19. CDR3 coding DNA: TGTGCCAGTAGTATAGGGGCCACTGAAGCTTTCTTT. This translates into CASSIGATEAFF.